This is a list of T cell receptor beta chains from one sample in a study of beta chain features in type 1 diabetes. The method was immunoSEQ multiplex PCR; TCRdb's version includes in-frame clones alone and lacks a portion of them. The sample has 200,000 to 250,000 clones; around 13% are singletons. Sequencing was done on a sample of naive CD4+ T cells from blood. Receptors were obtained from a man aged 25-45 years with type 1 diabetes. CDR3s include the opening cysteine and the closing phenylalanine or tryptophan. The D gene is left open where the match is weak. Expanded clones are given a class, and other clones once, few, many or no size at all.

clone_size d_call j_call v_call cdr3_nt cdr3_aa
few TRBD1 TRBJ1-6 TRBV9 TGTGCCAGCAGCGTAGAACAGGGGGATTCACCCCTCCACTTT CASSVEQGDSPLHF
. . TRBJ1-1 TRBV6-5 TGTGCCAGCAGTTACTCGATCAGTGGGCCCGCTTTCTTT CASSYSISGPAFF
. . TRBJ1-4 TRBV5-1 TGCGCCAGCAGCCTGGGCGTCAATGAAAAACTGTTTTTT CASSLGVNEKLFF
few TRBD2 TRBJ2-3 TRBV15 TGTGCCACCAGCAGAGGGGGGCGGGAGGCAGATACGCAGTATTTT CATSRGGREADTQYF
few . TRBJ2-7 TRBV7-2 TGTGCCAGCAGCTTAGTACAGGGAAGCTCCTACGAGCAGTACTTC CASSLVQGSSYEQYF
. . TRBJ2-2 TRBV5-1 TGCGCCAGCAGCCCACGAGACAATATGGGGGAGCTGTTTTTT CASSPRDNMGELFF
. . TRBJ1-2 TRBV28 TGTGCCAGCAGTTCACTCAACTATGGCTACACCTTC CASSSLNYGYTF
. . TRBJ2-1 TRBV11-3 TGTGCCAGCAGCACAGGGACCGGCAATGAGCAGTTCTTC CASSTGTGNEQFF
. TRBD2 TRBJ2-7 TRBV27 TGTGCCAGCAGTTCCCTAGCGGGAGGGCCCTACGAGCAGTACTTC CASSSLAGGPYEQYF
. TRBD1 TRBJ1-5 TRBV7-8 TGTGCCAGCAGCTTCCGAGACACAGGGGGCGCGAGCAATCAGCCCCAGCATTTT CASSFRDTGGASNQPQHF
. . TRBJ2-2 TRBV5-1 TGCGCCAGCAGCTTGGAAAGGCAGGTTTACACCGGGGAGCTGTTTTTT CASSLERQVYTGELFF
. . TRBJ2-5 TRBV15 TGTGCCACCAGCAGAGATACCAGAACAGTTCAAGAGACCCAGTACTTC CATSRDTRTVQETQYF
. TRBD1 TRBJ1-2 TRBV5-1 TGCGCCAGCAGCATTGGACAGGGGGCTTACGGCTACACCTTC CASSIGQGAYGYTF
. TRBD1 TRBJ1-2 TRBV4-1 TGCGCCAGCAGCCAAGATCCCCAGACAGGGATCTATGGCTACACCTTC CASSQDPQTGIYGYTF
few TRBD1 TRBJ2-5 TRBV11-2 TGTGCCAGCAGCAAGGGACAGCCCCAAGAGACCCAGTACTTC CASSKGQPQETQYF
. . TRBJ2-2 TRBV11-3 TGTGCCAGCAGCCGAGGCGGGACCGGGGAGCTGTTTTTT CASSRGGTGELFF
. . TRBJ2-7 TRBV6-5 TGTGCCAGCAGTTACTCCGGGGTTTACCTCTCCTACGAGCAGTACTTC CASSYSGVYLSYEQYF
few . TRBJ2-7 TRBV11-2 TGTGCCAGCAGCTTACACTCCTACGAGCAGTACTTC CASSLHSYEQYF
. TRBD1 TRBJ1-4 TRBV7-6 TGTGCCAGCAGCCCGGGGACAGGGGAGGAAAAACTGTTTTTT CASSPGTGEEKLFF
. . TRBJ1-5 TRBV7-2 TGTGCCAGCAGCATGGGGCGGGATCCCAATCAGCCCCAGCATTTT CASSMGRDPNQPQHF
. . TRBJ2-3 TRBV2 TGTGCCACCAGGGGGGCGCGCGCTAGCACAGATACGCAGTATTTT CATRGARASTDTQYF
few . TRBJ2-3 TRBV4-1 TGCGCCAGCAGTTACCCCGGGGTTACAGATACGCAGTATTTT CASSYPGVTDTQYF
. . TRBJ1-1 TRBV7-9 TGTGCCAGCAGCTTAGCTTCTACAGCAAACTCTGAAGCTTTCTTT CASSLASTANSEAFF
. . TRBJ1-1 TRBV19 TGTGCCAGTAGTATCACAGAGAACACTGAAGCTTTCTTT CASSITENTEAFF
few . TRBJ1-2 TRBV28 TGTGCCAGCAGTTTAGGAGGGACCGCTCTGGGCTACACCTTC CASSLGGTALGYTF
. TRBD1 TRBJ1-1 TRBV6-5 TGTGCCAGCAGGACGGGACAGGGGATCACTGAAGCTTTCTTT CASRTGQGITEAFF
once . TRBJ1-4 TRBV5-1 TGCGCCAGTAGAACGGGAGGAACTAATGAAAAACTGTTTTTT CASRTGGTNEKLFF
. TRBD2 TRBJ2-1 TRBV30 TGTGCCTGGCTAGCGGGAGGGCCGTTTGGTGAGCAGTTCTTC CAWLAGGPFGEQFF
. . TRBJ1-1 TRBV5-1 TGCGCCAGCAGCTTGGACGGGAACTCTGAAGCTTTCTTT CASSLDGNSEAFF
few TRBD1 TRBJ1-2 TRBV7-9 TGTGCCAGCAGCCGCGGGACAGGAGCTAACTATGGCTACACCTTC CASSRGTGANYGYTF
few . TRBJ1-6 TRBV6-1 TGTGCCAGCAGTCTTAACAGGGCGGGTAATTCACCCCTCCACTTT CASSLNRAGNSPLHF
few . TRBJ1-4 TRBV18 TGTGCCAGCTCACGGACATCGGACGGGGAAAAACTGTTTTTT CASSRTSDGEKLFF
. . TRBJ1-2 TRBV11-2 TGTGCCAGCAGCCGGACATCTAACTATGGCTACACCTTC CASSRTSNYGYTF
few . TRBJ2-3 TRBV5-4 TGTGCCAGCAGCCCATGGAGTATAGCGGATACGCAGTATTTT CASSPWSIADTQYF
few . TRBJ1-2 TRBV29-1 TGCAGCGTCCCCAACCCCCTTCGGGGATCCTATGGCTACACCTTC CSVPNPLRGSYGYTF
. . TRBJ1-1 TRBV29-1 TGCAGCGTTGTCGGTCGGCAGGGGAACACTGAAGCTTTCTTT CSVVGRQGNTEAFF
. TRBD2 TRBJ2-5 TRBV29-1 TGCAGCGTTGTTGGTACTAGCGGCCCACAAGAGACCCAGTACTTC CSVVGTSGPQETQYF